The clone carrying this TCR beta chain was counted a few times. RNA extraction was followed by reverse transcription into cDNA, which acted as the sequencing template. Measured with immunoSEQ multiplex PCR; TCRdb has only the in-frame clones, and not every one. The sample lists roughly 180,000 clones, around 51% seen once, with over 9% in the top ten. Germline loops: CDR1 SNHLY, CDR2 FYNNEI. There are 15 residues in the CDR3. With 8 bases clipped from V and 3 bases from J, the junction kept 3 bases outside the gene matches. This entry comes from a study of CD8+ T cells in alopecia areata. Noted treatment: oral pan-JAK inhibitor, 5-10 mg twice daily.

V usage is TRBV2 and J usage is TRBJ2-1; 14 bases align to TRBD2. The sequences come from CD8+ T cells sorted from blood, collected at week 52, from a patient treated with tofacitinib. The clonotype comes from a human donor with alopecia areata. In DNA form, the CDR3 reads TGTGCCAGCGGGGGACTAGCGGGGGACTACAATGAGCAGTTCTTC. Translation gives CASGGLAGDYNEQFF.